The present T cell receptor (beta chain) was sequenced within a study of CXCR4 blockade with PD-1 therapy in pancreatic cancer. The archived tumor blocks came from patients without neoadjuvant therapy before resection. The CDR3 is 12 amino acids. Germline loops: CDR1 MNHGY, CDR2 SAAAGT. V lost 0 bases and J 1 base, leaving 0 bases between the germline ends. Overall study results and limits: Clone frequency correlated with its number of distinct nucleotide rearrangements. Without paired alpha-beta data, shared specificity of dominant clones is unconfirmed. Survival did not correlate with tumor clonality, which averaged approximately 0.15 versus 0.05.

As concerns this clone: The antigen remains undetermined.

The protocol was immunoSEQ multiplex PCR, while the TCRdb copy is restricted to in-frame clones and leaves out a portion. Of over 2,500 clones in the sample, 40% to 55% were seen once. The TCR sequence derives from a human donor with pancreatic ductal adenocarcinoma. The source material was tumor tissue. The chain has TRBV6-8 and TRBJ1-1; D call uncertain. The CDR3 DNA reads TGTGCCAGCAGTTACTCGAACACTGAAGCTTTCTTT. Translating gives CASSYSNTEAFF.